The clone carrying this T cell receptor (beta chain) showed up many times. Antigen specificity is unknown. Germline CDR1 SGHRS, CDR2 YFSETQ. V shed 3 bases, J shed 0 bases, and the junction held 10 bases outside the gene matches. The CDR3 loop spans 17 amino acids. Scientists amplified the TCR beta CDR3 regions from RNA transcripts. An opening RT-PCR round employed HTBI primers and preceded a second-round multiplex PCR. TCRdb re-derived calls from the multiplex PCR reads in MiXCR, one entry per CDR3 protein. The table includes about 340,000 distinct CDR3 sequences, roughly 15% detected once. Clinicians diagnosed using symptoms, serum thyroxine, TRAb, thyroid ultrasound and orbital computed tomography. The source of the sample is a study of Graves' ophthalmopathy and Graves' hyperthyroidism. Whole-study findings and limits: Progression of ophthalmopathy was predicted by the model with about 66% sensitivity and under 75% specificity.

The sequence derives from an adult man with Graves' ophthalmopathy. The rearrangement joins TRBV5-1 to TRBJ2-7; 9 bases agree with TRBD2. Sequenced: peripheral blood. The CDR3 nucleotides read TGCGCCAGCAGCTCATATCCTAGCGGGACGAGCTCCTACGAGCAGTACTTC. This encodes CASSSYPSGTSSYEQYF.